The entry that follows covers one T cell receptor (beta chain) sequence. Its target is unknown. CDR3 length equals 18 residues. V lost 4 bases and J lost 1, with 21 bases in between. CDR1 SGHRS and CDR2 YFSETQ come from the germline V gene. Sequencing used immunoSEQ multiplex PCR; TCRdb keeps in-frame clones, though not all of them. The top ten hold roughly 0.34% of the sample, which has under 2.5 million clones, under 95% seen once. The source of the sample is a study of shared clonotypes between healthy human individuals. On the study more broadly: Donors had three CD4 naive, three CD4 memory, two CD8 naive and one CD8 memory plate apiece. Study-wide results and limits: Naive subsets tended to show greater estimated richness than memory subsets. Specimens sampled were limited to blood, with tissue repertoires likely differing.

The chain employs TRBV5-1 and TRBJ2-1, with a weak D call TRBD2 (6 bases). The TCR comes from a man aged 18 to 29 in good health. Some clones in this sample may be carry-over from other donors' samples. Sequenced input: naive CD4+ T cells from PBMCs. The sample's subset: CD45RA+ positively selected. CDR3 bases: TGCGCCAGCAGCCGCGGGGCTTCCCCCTCGGGATCCTACAATGAGCAGTTCTTC. It codes for CASSRGASPSGSYNEQFF.